This TCR beta chain is drawn from a study of blood T cell repertoires in COVID-19. The CDR3 consists of 14 residues. V was pared by 2 bases and J by 1 base, with 11 bases between. Germline V lookup: CDR1 SQVTM, CDR2 ANQGSEA. Profiled with immunoSEQ multiplex PCR; TCRdb holds only in-frame clones, not every one. The table has 150,000 to 200,000 clones, roughly 88% seen once. The TCR sequence derives from a woman of 80 years or more with active or convalescent COVID-19. Sequencing was done on a sample of peripheral blood. V and J are TRBV29-1 and TRBJ1-1, with D perhaps TRBD1 (6 bases). The CDR3 here is CSVENPGENTEAFF. CDR3 sequence (DNA): TGCAGCGTTGAAAATCCAGGGGAGAACACTGAAGCTTTCTTT.